A single sample is the source of the 32 T cell receptor beta chains below, sequenced in a study of TET2 disruption in CD19-targeted CAR T cells. Treatment in this sample: autologous CTL019 cells: CD19 CAR with 4-1BB and CD3 zeta domains. The protocol was immunoSEQ multiplex PCR, while the TCRdb copy is restricted to in-frame clones and leaves out a portion. This sample carries around 30,000 clones, with 1.9% going to the ten biggest clones. The antigens for these receptors are not known. The material was CD8- CAR+ T cells sorted from cultured blood T cells, obtained for CD19 CAR T cell therapy. Subset given: CD8-negative CAR-positive T cells from the infusion product. The receptors stem from a man between 65 and 85 years old with chronic lymphocytic leukemia.

Concerning this clone itself: The germline gene is not matched at one end of the junction; a read error may be the cause. Read sequence stops 3 residues before the CDR3 end, and the germline J gene provides the missing end. The chain is built from TRBV4-2 and TRBJ1-2, with 7 bases that match TRBD1. The CDR3 contains 13 residues. Germline V CDR1 and CDR2: LGHNA, YNFKEQ. This CDR3 is CASPTGPWDGYTF. The CDR3 DNA, read in part, is TGCGCCAGCCCGACAGGGCCATGGGATGGC.

Regarding this clone: The sequenced fragment ends 3 residues before the CDR3 boundary, so the rest is inferred from the germline J gene. This rearrangement joins TRBV6-2 or TRBV6-3 to TRBJ1-2; D is perhaps TRBD1 (5 bases). The CDR3 is 17 amino acids. The germline V gene encodes CDR1 MNHEY and CDR2 SVGEGT. CDR3: CASRTAGLGTPYNDYTF. CDR3 DNA, as far as it was read: TGTGCCAGCAGGACAGCTGGGCTTGGCACCCCCTACAATGAC.

To note about this clone: The CDR3 end falls 3 residues outside the read, so it is completed with the germline J gene. The chain combines TRBV4-2 with TRBJ1-5, with D unresolved. The CDR3 spans 16 residues. Germline V lookup: CDR1 LGHNA, CDR2 YNFKEQ. V lost 0 bases to trimming and J lost 5 bases, with 14 bases between them. Here the CDR3 reads CASSQDTNRWDQPQHF. CDR3 DNA (partial): TGTGCCAGCAGCCAAGATACTAATCGATGGGATCAGCCC.

CDR3 DNA, as far as it was read: TGCAGCGTTTACCGGGGAGAGGGAAAA. Its translation: CSVYRGEGK. The CDR3 in its entirety is CSVYRGEGKLFF. This sequence joins TRBV29-1 and TRBJ1-4; D not certain. The CDR3 end lies 3 residues beyond the end of the read and is filled in from the germline J gene. CDR1 and CDR2 from the germline V gene are SQVTM and ANQGSEA. The CDR3 length is 12 residues. V was cut by 5 bases and J by 10 bases, with 14 bases left in between.

As for this clone: With the read ending 3 residues before the CDR3 end, the germline J gene is used to fill in that end. Other nucleotide sequences from this sample produce the same CDR3. J is TRBJ1-2 and V is TRBV19, with 8 nucleotides matching TRBD1. The CDR3 is 14 amino acids. Looked up from germline, CDR1 is LNHDA and CDR2 is SQIVND (reference sequence). J gave up 3 bases and V 1 base, and 1 base lay outside the gene matches. The CDR3 is CASSIGTGYYGYTF. The DNA read from the CDR3 is TGTGCCAGTAGTATAGGGACAGGGTACTATGGC. The full variable domain, with the rest looked up from reference TRBV19 and TRBJ1-2, is DGGITQSPKYLFRKEGQNVTLSCEQNLNHDAMYWYRQDPGQGLRLIYYSQIVNDFQKGDIAEGYSVSREKKESFPLTVTSAQKNPTAFYLCASSIGTGYYGYTFGSGTRLTVV.

In regard to this clone: Sequencing ends 3 residues short of the CDR3 end; the germline J gene provides the rest. The rearrangement uses TRBV9 and TRBJ1-6; possibly TRBD1 for D (6 bases). Germline V gene lookup returns CDR1 SGDLS and CDR2 YYNGEE. The CDR3 has 15 amino acids. Trimming left V 3 bases short and J 6 bases short, with 13 bases between. Incomplete CDR3 DNA: TGTGCCAGCAGCGAGTCGACAGGCTCTAATTCACCC. Its protein is CASSESTGSNSP. The complete CDR3 reads CASSESTGSNSPLHF.

As to this clone: From the germline J gene comes the end of the CDR3, since the read stops 3 residues before it. The J gene is TRBJ1-2, the V gene TRBV7-2; 7 bases are shared with TRBD1. CDR1 and CDR2 (germline): SGHTA, FQGNSA. The V segment lost 6 bases and the J segment 4 bases; nucleotides outside the gene matches: 8. The CDR3 length is 14 residues. CDR3 DNA, as far as it was read: TGTGCCAGCAGTCCCGGACAGGTCGTCTATGGC. Amino acids: CASSPGQVVYG. The whole CDR3 protein reads CASSPGQVVYGYTF.

Comments on this clone: The CDR3 extends 3 residues past the end of the read, so its final part is completed from the germline J gene. The chain combines TRBV7-9 with TRBJ2-1, with D tentatively TRBD1 (6 bases). Germline V gives CDR1 SEHNR, CDR2 FQNEAQ (reference sequence). This CDR3 is built from 15 residues. Trimming removed 1 base at V and 4 bases at J, with 11 bases between. The CDR3 bases that were read are TGTGCCAGCAGCTTAGATGGGGGCCCTTACAATGAG. Its translation is CASSLDGGPYNE. The CDR3 in full is CASSLDGGPYNEQFF.

As concerns this clone: The CDR3 end is not reached by the read, which stops 3 residues before it; the germline J gene fills it in. This chain joins TRBV19 and TRBJ2-4; a possible D gene is TRBD1 (6 bases). Looked up from germline, CDR1 is LNHDA and CDR2 is SQIVND (reference sequence). The CDR3 length is 14 residues. The CDR3 loop reads CASSIDRRQETQYF. The CDR3 bases that were read are TGTGCCAGTAGTATCGACAGGCGCCAAGAGACT.

With respect to this clone: The missing CDR3 end, 3 residues past where the read stops, is filled in from the germline J gene. The chain couples TRBV9 to TRBJ2-1; tentatively, D is TRBD1 (5 bases). Germline CDR1 and CDR2: SGDLS and YYNGEE. CDR3 length: 14 amino acids. The ends were cut back, 3 bases at V and 5 bases at J, with 12 bases in the middle. This CDR3 reads CASSEGATDNEQFF. The DNA read from the CDR3 is TGTGCCAGCAGCGAGGGTGCGACAGACAATGAG. Full variable domain (outside the CDR3, taken from reference TRBV9 and TRBJ2-1): DSGVTQTPKHLITATGQRVTLRCSPRSGDLSVYWYQQSLDQGLQFLIQYYNGEERAKGNILERFSAQQFPDLHSELNLSSLELGDSALYFCASSEGATDNEQFFGPGTRLTVL.

Of note for this clone: The CDR3 end lies 3 residues beyond the end of the read and is filled in from the germline J gene. The rearrangement uses TRBV6-1 and TRBJ2-2; 10 bases match TRBD2. The CDR3 is 17 amino acids. Germline V gene lookup returns CDR1 MNHNS and CDR2 SASEGT. V lost 2 bases, J lost 2 bases, and 5 bases stayed unmatched. The CDR3 sequence is CASSELAGALNTGELFF. Incomplete CDR3 DNA: TGTGCCAGCAGTGAACTAGCGGGGGCCCTTAACACCGGGGAG.

About this clone: The sequence runs out 3 residues before the end of the CDR3; the remainder is reconstructed from the germline J gene. This chain connects TRBV7-9 to TRBJ2-2, with a weak D call TRBD1 (6 bases). V was trimmed by 5 bases and J by 4 bases, leaving 11 bases between them. Germline CDR1 reads SEHNR; CDR2 reads FQNEAQ (reference sequence). The CDR3 extends over 14 amino acids. Incomplete CDR3 DNA: TGTGCCAGCAGCCCCGGACAGAGCACCGGGGAG. Its translation is CASSPGQSTGE. The CDR3 as a whole reads CASSPGQSTGELFF.

On this clone: With the read ending 3 residues before the CDR3 end, the germline J gene is used to fill in that end. The V gene is TRBV20-1, the J gene TRBJ1-5; D is perhaps TRBD1 (6 bases). The V gene lost 2 bases and the J gene lost 3 bases, with 17 bases spanning the gap. This CDR3 is built from 16 residues. Germline CDR1 is DFQATT and CDR2 is SNEGSKA (reference sequence). Incomplete CDR3 DNA: TGCAGTGCTAGAAAAACAGGGCAGGTAGTCAATCAGCCC. It translates to CSARKTGQVVNQP. The full CDR3 protein reads CSARKTGQVVNQPQHF.

This chain's CDR3 is CSVGQGAGVSETQYF. CDR3 bases read: TGCAGCGTTGGACAGGGGGCAGGTGTTTCGGAGACC. This rearrangement joins TRBV29-1 to TRBJ2-5, with TRBD1 matching 10 bases. The read terminates 3 residues ahead of where the CDR3 ends, so the germline J gene completes it. Germline loops: CDR1 SQVTM, CDR2 ANQGSEA. There are 15 residues in the CDR3. V was pared by 4 bases and J by 5 bases, with 10 bases of the junction left unmatched.

To note about this clone: Read sequence stops 3 residues before the CDR3 end, and the germline J gene provides the missing end. This chain links TRBV19 with TRBJ2-7, with TRBD1 identical over 9 bases. Germline CDR1 and CDR2: LNHDA and SQIVND (reference sequence). This CDR3 region has 17 residues. Losses at the gene ends were 5 bases for V and 2 bases for J; bases not matched to a gene: 13. Incomplete CDR3 DNA: TGTGCCAGTAGTCCGGGACAGGGTTTCGACGTCCCCTACGAG. It codes for CASSPGQGFDVPYE. From start to end, the CDR3 is CASSPGQGFDVPYEQYF.

As regards this clone: A junction end diverges from the germline sequence, so it may reflect a read error. The CDR3 end lies 3 residues beyond the end of the read and is filled in from the germline J gene. The chain carries TRBV4-2 and TRBJ2-2; 8 bases line up with TRBD1. This CDR3 has 17 residues. Germline V gene data show CDR1 as LGHNA and CDR2 as YNFKEQ. CDR3 loop: CASSPIQGAGESRELFF. CDR3 bases read: TGCGCCAGCAGCCCTATTCAGGGGGCAGGGGAGAGCAGGGAG.

Note on this clone: The sequenced fragment ends 3 residues before the CDR3 boundary, so the rest is inferred from the germline J gene. This chain links TRBV3-1 (or the pseudogene TRBV3-2) with TRBJ2-3, with 7 bases fitting TRBD2. This CDR3 contains 14 residues. Germline CDR1 and CDR2: LGHDT and YNNKEL (reference sequence). V lost 7 bases, J lost 2 bases, and 6 bases stayed unmatched. Incomplete CDR3 DNA: TGTGCCAGCACCTTGAGCGGGGCCACAGATACG. It codes for CASTLSGATDT. The entire CDR3 protein reads CASTLSGATDTQYF.

As to this clone: The read terminates 3 residues ahead of where the CDR3 ends, so the germline J gene completes it. This chain joins TRBV20-1 and TRBJ2-7; D is uncertain. V gave up 0 bases and J gave up 0 bases, with 6 bases separating them. Germline CDR1 reads DFQATT; CDR2 reads SNEGSKA (reference sequence). CDR3 length equals 13 residues. CDR3 bases read: TGCAGTGCTAGAGATAGCATCTCCTACGAG. Amino acids: CSARDSISYE. The whole CDR3 region reads CSARDSISYEQYF.

As regards this clone: The read finishes 3 residues shy of the CDR3 end, and the germline J gene is used to complete it. V usage is TRBV5-1 and J usage is TRBJ2-5; D may be TRBD1 (6 bases). CDR1 SGHRS and CDR2 YFSETQ come from the germline V gene. The ends were cut back, 2 bases at V and 2 bases at J, with 13 bases in the middle. This CDR3 has 15 amino acids. The CDR3 region is CASSLQGPGQETQYF. The covered CDR3 bases are TGCGCCAGCAGCTTACAGGGTCCCGGACAAGAGACC.

A word on this clone: The read terminates 3 residues ahead of where the CDR3 ends, so the germline J gene completes it. The chain couples TRBV20-1 to TRBJ2-3; 12 bases fit TRBD2. V was clipped by 8 bases and J by 1 base; unmatched bases: 16. Germline CDR1 and CDR2: DFQATT and SNEGSKA (reference sequence). The length of the CDR3 is 18 residues. Incomplete CDR3 DNA: TGCAGTCTCGACCCTCCTAGCGGGGGGGCTTACGGCACAGATACG. Encoded protein: CSLDPPSGGAYGTDT. The entire CDR3 reads CSLDPPSGGAYGTDTQYF.

Comments on this clone: The sequence runs out 3 residues before the end of the CDR3; the remainder is reconstructed from the germline J gene. The chain has TRBV20-1 and TRBJ1-2; TRBD1 is a possible D gene (5 bases). The CDR3 spans 14 residues. Germline V CDR1 and CDR2: DFQATT, SNEGSKA (reference sequence). The chain's CDR3 is CSARAGGAQTDYTF. The covered CDR3 bases are TGCAGTGCTAGGGCGGGGGGAGCCCAGACTGAC.

With respect to this clone: The CDR3 end is not reached by the read, which stops 3 residues before it; the germline J gene fills it in. The chain combines TRBV19 with TRBJ1-5, with TRBD1 as a possible D gene (6 bases). This CDR3 has 16 amino acids. Per germline, CDR1 LNHDA and CDR2 SQIVND (reference sequence). V dropped 9 bases and J dropped 4 bases, with 22 bases sitting between them. The sequenced part of the CDR3 DNA is TGTGCCAGCTTAATGGGACCCGGGGGGCGAAATCAGCCC. Translation gives CASLMGPGGRNQP. The entire CDR3 reads CASLMGPGGRNQPQHF.

To note about this clone: The read terminates 3 residues before the CDR3 end, so the remaining end is supplied by the germline J gene. The rearrangement joins TRBV7-9 to TRBJ1-2, with a possible D match to TRBD1 (6 bases). Germline loops: CDR1 SEHNR, CDR2 FQNEAQ (reference sequence). This CDR3 comprises 14 residues. The sequenced CDR3 bases are TGTGCCAGCAGCTTAGGGACAGATTACAATGAC. Translated: CASSLGTDYND. The whole CDR3 protein reads CASSLGTDYNDYTF.

Comments on this clone: The read falls 3 residues short of the CDR3 end, and the missing part is taken from the germline J gene. The genes are TRBV10-3 and TRBJ2-7; D assignment may be TRBD1 or TRBD2 (7 bases each). Germline values: CDR1 ENHRY, CDR2 SYGVKD. The CDR3 extends over 14 amino acids. V lost 4 bases and J 2 bases, leaving 12 bases between the germline ends. Partial CDR3 DNA: TGTGCCATCAGTGGACAGGGAGGGGCCTACGAG. Translated: CAISGQGGAYE. The whole CDR3 reads CAISGQGGAYEQYF.

Of note for this clone: The CDR3 end lies 3 residues beyond the end of the read and is filled in from the germline J gene. The chain has TRBV28 and TRBJ1-6; maybe TRBD1 (6 bases). The V end was cut by 3 bases, the J end by 7 bases, with 10 bases between. CDR3 length: 14 residues. Germline V lookup: CDR1 MDHEN, CDR2 SYDVKM. The sequenced CDR3 bases are TGTGCCAGCAGTTTTCAGGGGCTAAATTCACCC. Translating gives CASSFQGLNSP. The complete CDR3 sequence is CASSFQGLNSPLHF.

About this clone: Sequencing ends 3 residues short of the CDR3 end; the germline J gene provides the rest. This chain connects TRBV15 to TRBJ2-7; D possibly corresponds to TRBD2 (6 bases). Trimming took off 5 bases at V and 2 bases at J, with 16 bases between the two ends. Germline V lookup: CDR1 LNHNV, CDR2 YYDKDF (reference sequence). This CDR3 is 15 amino acids long. CDR3 protein: CATSSRRAGPYEQYF. The sequenced CDR3 bases are TGTGCCACCAGCTCTCGGAGAGCGGGCCCCTACGAG.

A note on this clone: With the read ending 3 residues before the CDR3 end, the germline J gene is used to fill in that end. V usage is TRBV18 and J usage is TRBJ2-3, with a possible D match to TRBD1 (5 bases). Germline V gene data show CDR1 as KGHSH and CDR2 as LQKENI. Trimming removed 1 base from V and 3 bases from J, with 14 bases in between. This CDR3 spans 16 amino acids. The sequenced CDR3 bases are TGTGCCAGCTCACCACAAGACAGTAAAGCAACAGATACG. It specifies CASSPQDSKATDT. The whole CDR3 protein is CASSPQDSKATDTQYF.

As to this clone: Read coverage stops 3 residues before the CDR3 terminus; the germline J gene supplies the remainder. The chain uses TRBV20-1 and TRBJ1-1; 8 positions agree with TRBD1. J was trimmed by 0 bases and V by 3 bases; bases with no gene match: 3. The germline V gene has CDR1 DFQATT and CDR2 SNEGSKA (reference sequence). The CDR3 has 14 amino acids. The chain's CDR3 is CSARRQGLNTEAFF. CDR3 DNA, as far as it was read: TGCAGTGCTAGGAGACAGGGGTTGAACACTGAA.

On this clone: Read data end 3 residues before the CDR3 end; the end is taken from the germline J gene. The rearrangement uses TRBV18 and TRBJ2-4; 8 bases fit TRBD1. CDR1 is KGHSH, CDR2 LQKENI, per germline. The CDR3 sequence is 17 residues long. The CDR3 reads CASSPPNPGQVNYGQYF. CDR3 bases read: TGTGCCAGCTCACCGCCTAACCCGGGACAGGTTAACTATGGT.

To note about this clone: The read falls 3 residues short of the CDR3 end, and the missing part is taken from the germline J gene. The rearrangement links TRBV19 to TRBJ2-3, with 10 bases fitting TRBD1. The germline V gene encodes CDR1 LNHDA and CDR2 SQIVND (reference sequence). The V gene end was trimmed by 3 bases and the J gene end by 0 bases; junction bases not matched to a gene: 3. This CDR3 has 16 residues. CDR3 in amino acids: CASSMWGQGSTDTQYF. CDR3 DNA (partial): TGTGCCAGTAGTATGTGGGGACAGGGGAGCACAGATACG.

This clone is medium-sized (0.01 to 0.1%) by frequency. The read halts 3 residues ahead of the CDR3 end, with the missing end drawn from the germline J gene. The V gene is TRBV4-1, the J gene TRBJ2-3, with TRBD2 matching 12 bases. This CDR3 is built from 18 residues. The germline V gene has CDR1 MGHRA and CDR2 YSYEKL. The V and J ends lost 1 base and 3 bases, in that order; junction bases with no gene match: 8. CDR3 bases read: TGCGCCAGCAGCCAAGGGCTAGCGGGGGGGGGTCTTACAGATACG. As protein: CASSQGLAGGGLTDT. The full CDR3 sequence reads CASSQGLAGGGLTDTQYF.

As regards this clone: From the germline J gene comes the end of the CDR3, since the read stops 3 residues before it. The V gene is TRBV27, the J gene TRBJ2-4; D is unresolved. Germline V gene data show CDR1 as MNHEY and CDR2 as SMNVEV (reference sequence). CDR3 length: 15 residues. The sequenced part of the CDR3 DNA is TGTGCCAGCAGACCAATGGCGGATAGCAATCAGCCT. Protein product: CASRPMADSNQP. The entire CDR3 reads CASRPMADSNQPQYF.